The 10 T cell receptor beta chains below were found in one sample sequenced in a study of shared clonotypes between healthy human individuals. Sequencing used immunoSEQ multiplex PCR; TCRdb keeps in-frame clones, though not all of them. The sample gives 400,000 to 550,000 clones, 65% to 80% of which show up once; approximately 12% is in the top ten. Sequencing was performed on PBMCs. These receptors originate from a woman aged 40 to 49 in good health. Some clones in this sample may be carry-over from other donors' samples.

This sequence joins TRBV7-9 and TRBJ2-3; 12 nucleotides agree with TRBD1. The CDR3 has 16 residues. The V gene end was trimmed by 5 bases and the J gene end by 5 bases; junction bases not matched to a gene: 8. The germline V gene has CDR1 SEHNR and CDR2 FQNEAQ (reference sequence). The CDR3 DNA sequence: TGTGCCAGCAGCCTACCCGGGACAGGGGGCTTAGATACGCAGTATTTT. Amino acid sequence: CASSLPGTGGLDTQYF.

The chain carries TRBV28 and TRBJ2-4; possibly TRBD1 or TRBD2 for D (5 bases each). Between the trimmed V and J ends, which lost 3 bases and 0 bases, there was a span of 6 bases. Germline V gene lookup returns CDR1 MDHEN and CDR2 SYDVKM. The CDR3 covers 14 residues. CDR3 residues: CASSFGTAKNIQYF. CDR3 DNA sequence: TGTGCCAGCAGTTTCGGGACAGCCAAAAACATTCAGTACTTC.

The chain carries TRBV7-9 and TRBJ1-1; D not resolved. Between the trimmed V and J ends, which lost 5 bases and 6 bases, there was a span of 13 bases. Germline-derived CDR1 and CDR2 are SEHNR and FQNEAQ (reference sequence). The CDR3 consists of 13 residues. The CDR3 DNA reads as TGTGCCAGCAGCGAGAGCTACGCCCCTGAAGCTTTCTTT. This sequence encodes CASSESYAPEAFF.

The genes are TRBV28 and TRBJ1-1, with 11 bases identical to TRBD1. J gave up 0 bases and V 2 bases, and 17 bases lay outside the gene matches. Per germline, CDR1 MDHEN and CDR2 SYDVKM. The CDR3 is made up of 21 amino acids. CDR3 sequence reads: CASSLPGDRGVRHRMNTEAFF. In nucleotides, the CDR3 is TGTGCCAGCAGTTTACCGGGGGACAGGGGGGTCCGGCATAGAATGAACACTGAAGCTTTCTTT.

V gene TRBV6-5 combines with J gene TRBJ2-1, with TRBD2 matching 9 bases. Germline loops: CDR1 MNHEY, CDR2 SVGAGI. The CDR3 extends over 14 amino acids. V lost 2 bases, J lost 12 bases, and 8 bases stayed unmatched. CDR3 nucleotides: TGTGCCAGCAGTTACGCGGGAGGGAAGGATCGGCAGTTCTTC. Its protein product is CASSYAGGKDRQFF.

This clone was detected many times. The chain combines TRBV9 with TRBJ2-5; 7 nucleotides align to TRBD2. Germline CDR1 is SGDLS and CDR2 is YYNGEE. The junction had 6 bases not matched to a gene; V was cut back by 0 bases and J by 7 bases. This CDR3 contains 14 residues. The CDR3 is CASSVEGGSGTQYF. The CDR3 DNA reads as TGTGCCAGCAGCGTAGAGGGCGGGAGCGGGACCCAGTACTTC.

The J gene is TRBJ1-1, the V gene TRBV28; D is perhaps TRBD1 (5 bases). The germline V and J ends were trimmed by 0 bases and 2 bases, with 10 bases remaining between them. Germline CDR1 and CDR2: MDHEN and SYDVKM. The CDR3 loop spans 15 amino acids. DNA for the CDR3: TGTGCCAGCAGTTTATGGGGGGGGAGTAACACTGAAGCTTTCTTT. Residues: CASSLWGGSNTEAFF.

The rearrangement uses TRBV5-4 and TRBJ2-7; tentatively, D is TRBD2 (5 bases). V was shortened by 4 bases and J by 1 base, with 15 bases between the two germline ends. CDR3 length equals 15 residues. CDR1 is SGHNT and CDR2 is YYREEE in the germline V gene (reference sequence). The CDR3 spells CASSDRPRRSYEQYF. The CDR3 nucleotides read TGTGCCAGCAGCGACCGACCCAGGAGGTCCTACGAGCAGTACTTC.

The rearrangement joins TRBV6-5 to TRBJ1-5; D remains ambiguous. The V and J ends lost 6 bases and 3 bases respectively, with 15 bases between them. The germline V gene encodes CDR1 MNHEY and CDR2 SVGAGI. The CDR3 spans 15 residues. CDR3: CASSRTGSSNQPQHF. For the CDR3, the DNA is TGTGCCAGCAGCCGAACGGGCAGTTCCAATCAGCCCCAGCATTTT.

Ten or more counts support this clone. This chain connects TRBV10-3 to TRBJ2-1; TRBD2 aligns across 12 bases. Germline assignment: CDR1 ENHRY and CDR2 SYGVKD. This CDR3 has 16 amino acids. Trimming cost V 9 bases and J 5 bases; bases outside gene matches: 11. CDR3 protein: CAITALAGGGNNEQFF. For the CDR3, the DNA is TGTGCCATTACCGCTCTAGCGGGAGGGGGCAACAATGAGCAGTTCTTC.